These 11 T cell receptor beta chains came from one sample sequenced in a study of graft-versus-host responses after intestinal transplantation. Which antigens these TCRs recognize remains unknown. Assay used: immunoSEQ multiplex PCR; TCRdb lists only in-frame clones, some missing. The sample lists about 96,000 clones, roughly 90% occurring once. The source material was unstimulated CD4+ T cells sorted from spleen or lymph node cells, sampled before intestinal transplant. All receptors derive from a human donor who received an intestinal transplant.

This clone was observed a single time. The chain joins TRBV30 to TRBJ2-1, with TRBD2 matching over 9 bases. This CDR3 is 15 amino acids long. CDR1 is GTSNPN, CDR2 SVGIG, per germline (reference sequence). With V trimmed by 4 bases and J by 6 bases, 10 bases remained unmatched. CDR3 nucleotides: TGTGCCTGGACGGCCGGGACTAGCTTTGCCAATGAGCAGTTCTTC. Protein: CAWTAGTSFANEQFF.

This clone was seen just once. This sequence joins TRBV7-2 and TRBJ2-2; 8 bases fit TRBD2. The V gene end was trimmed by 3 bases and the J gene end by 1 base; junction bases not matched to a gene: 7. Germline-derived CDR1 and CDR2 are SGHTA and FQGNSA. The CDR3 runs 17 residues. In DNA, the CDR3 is TGTGCCAGCAGCTTGAGAAATAGCGGGGAGAACACCGGGGAGCTGTTTTTT. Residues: CASSLRNSGENTGELFF.

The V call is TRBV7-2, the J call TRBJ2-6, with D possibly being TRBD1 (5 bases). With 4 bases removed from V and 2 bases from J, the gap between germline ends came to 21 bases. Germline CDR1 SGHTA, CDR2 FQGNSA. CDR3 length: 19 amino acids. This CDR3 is CASSYSKPRQGAGANVLTF. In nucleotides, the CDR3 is TGTGCCAGCAGCTATAGCAAACCTCGGCAGGGCGCTGGGGCCAACGTCCTGACTTTC.

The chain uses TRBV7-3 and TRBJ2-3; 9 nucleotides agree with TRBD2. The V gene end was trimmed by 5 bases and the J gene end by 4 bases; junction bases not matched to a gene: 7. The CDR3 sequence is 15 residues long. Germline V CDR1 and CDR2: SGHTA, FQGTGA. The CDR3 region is CASSLRGGAPDTQYF. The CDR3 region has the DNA TGTGCCAGCAGCCTCCGCGGGGGGGCACCAGATACGCAGTATTTT.

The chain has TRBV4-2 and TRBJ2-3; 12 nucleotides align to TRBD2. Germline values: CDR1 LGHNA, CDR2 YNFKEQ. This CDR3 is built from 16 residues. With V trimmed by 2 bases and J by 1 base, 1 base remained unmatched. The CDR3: CASSQRLAGGTDTQYF. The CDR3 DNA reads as TGTGCCAGCAGCCAAAGACTAGCGGGGGGCACAGATACGCAGTATTTT.

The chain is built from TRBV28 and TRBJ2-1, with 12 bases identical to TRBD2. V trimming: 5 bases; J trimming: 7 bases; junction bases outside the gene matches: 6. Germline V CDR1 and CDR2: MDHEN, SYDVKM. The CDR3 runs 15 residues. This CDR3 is CASSPSGRARNEQFF. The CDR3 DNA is TGTGCCAGCAGTCCTAGCGGGAGGGCCCGGAATGAGCAGTTCTTC.

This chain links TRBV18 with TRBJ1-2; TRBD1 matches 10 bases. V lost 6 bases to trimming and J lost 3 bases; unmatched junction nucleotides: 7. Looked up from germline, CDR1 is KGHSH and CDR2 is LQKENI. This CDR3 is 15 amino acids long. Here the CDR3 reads CASSTGTGDHYGYTF. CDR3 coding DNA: TGTGCCAGCTCGACCGGGACAGGGGACCACTATGGCTACACCTTC. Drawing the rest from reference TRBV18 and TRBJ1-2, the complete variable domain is NAGVMQNPRHLVRRRGQEARLRCSPMKGHSHVYWYRQLPEEGLKFMVYLQKENIIDESGMPKERFSAEFPKEGPSILRIQQVVRGDSAAYFCASSTGTGDHYGYTFGSGTRLTVV.

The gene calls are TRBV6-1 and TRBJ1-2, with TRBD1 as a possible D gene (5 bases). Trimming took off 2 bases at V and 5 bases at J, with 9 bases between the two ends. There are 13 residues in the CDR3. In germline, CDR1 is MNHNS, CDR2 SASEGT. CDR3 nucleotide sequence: TGTGCCAGCAGTGAATCGTCAGGGTATGGCTACACCTTC. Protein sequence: CASSESSGYGYTF.

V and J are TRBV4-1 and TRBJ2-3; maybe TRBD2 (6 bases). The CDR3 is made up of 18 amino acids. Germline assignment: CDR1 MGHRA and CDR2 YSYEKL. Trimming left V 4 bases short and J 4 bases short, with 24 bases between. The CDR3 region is CASSPTGVGGAGPDTQYF. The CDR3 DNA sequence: TGCGCCAGCAGCCCGACCGGGGTCGGCGGAGCGGGCCCAGATACGCAGTATTTT.

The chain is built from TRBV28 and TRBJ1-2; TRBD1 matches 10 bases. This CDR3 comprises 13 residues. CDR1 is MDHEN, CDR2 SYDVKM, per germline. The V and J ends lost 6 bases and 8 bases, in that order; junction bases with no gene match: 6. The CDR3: CASSNDRGRGYTF. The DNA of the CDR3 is TGTGCCAGCAGCAATGACAGGGGGCGAGGCTACACCTTC.

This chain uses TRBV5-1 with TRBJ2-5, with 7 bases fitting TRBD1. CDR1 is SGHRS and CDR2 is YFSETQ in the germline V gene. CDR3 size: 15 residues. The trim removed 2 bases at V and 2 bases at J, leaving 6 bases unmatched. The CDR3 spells CASSFFDRAQETQYF. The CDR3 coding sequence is TGCGCCAGCAGCTTTTTTGACAGGGCGCAAGAGACCCAGTACTTC.